This T cell receptor (beta chain) was identified during a study of technical replicates of blood from a handful of donors. Germline CDR1 reads MDHEN; CDR2 reads SYDVKM. V trimming: 1 base; J trimming: 8 bases; junction bases outside the gene matches: 14. The CDR3 is 17 amino acids. Clones were sequenced by immunoSEQ multiplex PCR, and TCRdb holds only the in-frame ones, with some missing. The sample yields around 83,000 clones, more than 90% seen once. The chain has TRBV28 and TRBJ1-2; TRBD1 aligns across 9 bases. This receptor was identified in a human donor in good health. The sequenced material came from T cells isolated from PBMCs. In DNA form, the CDR3 reads TGTGCCAGCAGTTTATCGAAAGGGGGACAGGGAGTTGAGGGCTACACCTTC. Its translation is CASSLSKGGQGVEGYTF.